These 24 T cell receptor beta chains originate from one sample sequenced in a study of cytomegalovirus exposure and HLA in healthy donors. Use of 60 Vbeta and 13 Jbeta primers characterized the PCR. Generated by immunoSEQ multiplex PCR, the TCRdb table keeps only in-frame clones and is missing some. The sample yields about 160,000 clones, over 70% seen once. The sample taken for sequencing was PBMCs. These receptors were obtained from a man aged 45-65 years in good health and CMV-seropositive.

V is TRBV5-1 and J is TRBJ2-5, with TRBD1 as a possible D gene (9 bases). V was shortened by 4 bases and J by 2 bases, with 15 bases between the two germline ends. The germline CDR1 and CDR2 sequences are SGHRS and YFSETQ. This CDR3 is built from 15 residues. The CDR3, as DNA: TGCGCCAGCAGCCCGGGGGGGACAGGGCAAGAGACCCAGTACTTC. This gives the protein CASSPGGTGQETQYF.

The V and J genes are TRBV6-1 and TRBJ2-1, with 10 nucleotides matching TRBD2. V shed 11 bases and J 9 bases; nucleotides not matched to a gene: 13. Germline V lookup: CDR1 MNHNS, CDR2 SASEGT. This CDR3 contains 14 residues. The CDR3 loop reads CAFRPAGGLGEQFF. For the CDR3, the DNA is TGTGCCTTCAGGCCAGCGGGGGGGCTTGGTGAGCAGTTCTTC.

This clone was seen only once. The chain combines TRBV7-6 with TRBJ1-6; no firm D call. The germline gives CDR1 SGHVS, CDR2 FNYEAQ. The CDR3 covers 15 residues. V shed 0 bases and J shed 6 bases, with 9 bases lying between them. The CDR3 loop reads CASSLAAGLNSPLHF. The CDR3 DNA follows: TGTGCCAGCAGCTTAGCGGCAGGACTTAATTCACCCCTCCACTTT. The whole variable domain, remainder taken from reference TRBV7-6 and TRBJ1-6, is GAGVSQSPRYKVTKRGQDVALRCDPISGHVSLYWYRQALGQGPEFLTYFNYEAQQDKSGLPNDRFSAERPEGSISTLTIQRTEQRDSAMYRCASSLAAGLNSPLHFGNGTRLTVT.

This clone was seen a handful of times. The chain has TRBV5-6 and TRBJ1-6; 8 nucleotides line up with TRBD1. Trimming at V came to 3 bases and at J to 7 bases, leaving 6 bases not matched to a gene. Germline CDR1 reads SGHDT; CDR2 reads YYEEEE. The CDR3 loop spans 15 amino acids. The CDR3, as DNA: TGTGCCAGCAGCTCCCGACAGGGGTGGAATTCACCCCTCCACTTT. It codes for CASSSRQGWNSPLHF.

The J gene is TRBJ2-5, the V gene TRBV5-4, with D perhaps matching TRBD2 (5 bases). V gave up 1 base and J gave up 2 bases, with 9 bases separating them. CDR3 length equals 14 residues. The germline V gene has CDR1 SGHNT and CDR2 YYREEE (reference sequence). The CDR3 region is CASSLRGIQETQYF. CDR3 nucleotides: TGTGCCAGCAGCTTGCGGGGTATACAAGAGACCCAGTACTTC.

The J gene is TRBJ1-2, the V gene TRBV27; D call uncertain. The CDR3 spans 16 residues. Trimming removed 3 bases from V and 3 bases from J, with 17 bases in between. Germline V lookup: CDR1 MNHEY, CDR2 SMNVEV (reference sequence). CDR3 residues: CASSLMSGGTYYGYTF. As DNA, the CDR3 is TGTGCCAGCAGTTTGATGTCAGGAGGCACGTACTATGGCTACACCTTC.

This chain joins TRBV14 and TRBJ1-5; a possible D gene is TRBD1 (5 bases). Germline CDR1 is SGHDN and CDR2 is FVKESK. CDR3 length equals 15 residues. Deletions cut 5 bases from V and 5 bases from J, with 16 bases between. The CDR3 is CASSNLRAGDQPQHF. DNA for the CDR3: TGTGCCAGCAGCAACCTCAGGGCGGGGGATCAGCCCCAGCATTTT.

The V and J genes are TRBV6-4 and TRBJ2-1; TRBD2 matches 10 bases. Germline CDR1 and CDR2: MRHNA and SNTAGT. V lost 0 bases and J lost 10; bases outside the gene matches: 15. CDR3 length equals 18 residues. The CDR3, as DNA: TGTGCCAGCAGTGACTCGAGAGGGGGCAGCGGGAGGGTGGGGGAGCAGTTCTTC. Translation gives CASSDSRGGSGRVGEQFF.

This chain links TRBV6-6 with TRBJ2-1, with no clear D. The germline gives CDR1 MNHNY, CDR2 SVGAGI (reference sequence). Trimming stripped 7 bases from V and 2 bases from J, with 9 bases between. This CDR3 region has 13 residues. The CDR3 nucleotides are TGTGCCAGCACTAGTTTGGCCTACAATGAGCAGTTCTTC. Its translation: CASTSLAYNEQFF.

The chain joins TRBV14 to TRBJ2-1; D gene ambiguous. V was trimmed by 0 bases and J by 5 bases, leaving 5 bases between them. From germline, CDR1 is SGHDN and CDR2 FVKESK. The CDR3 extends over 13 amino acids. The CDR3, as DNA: TGTGCCAGCAGCCAAGATGAGCACAATGAGCAGTTCTTC. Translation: CASSQDEHNEQFF.

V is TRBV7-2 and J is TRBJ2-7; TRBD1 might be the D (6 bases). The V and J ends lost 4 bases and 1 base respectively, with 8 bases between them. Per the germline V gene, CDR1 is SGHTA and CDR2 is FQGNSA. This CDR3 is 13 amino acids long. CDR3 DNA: TGTGCCAGCAGCTCCAGGGGTTCCTACGAGCAGTACTTC. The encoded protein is CASSSRGSYEQYF.

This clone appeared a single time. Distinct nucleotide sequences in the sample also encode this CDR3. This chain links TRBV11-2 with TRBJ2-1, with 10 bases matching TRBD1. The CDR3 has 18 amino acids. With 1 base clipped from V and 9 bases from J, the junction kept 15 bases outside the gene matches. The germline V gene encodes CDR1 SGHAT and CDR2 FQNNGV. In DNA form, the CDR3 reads TGTGCCAGCAGCTTAGCGGGGAGGGGACAGGGGATATTCGGTGAGCAGTTCTTC. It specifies CASSLAGRGQGIFGEQFF.

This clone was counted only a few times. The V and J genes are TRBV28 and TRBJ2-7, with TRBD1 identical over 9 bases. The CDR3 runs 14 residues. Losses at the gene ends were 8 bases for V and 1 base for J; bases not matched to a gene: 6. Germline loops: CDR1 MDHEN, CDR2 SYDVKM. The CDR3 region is CASGQGLRSYEQYF. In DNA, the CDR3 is TGTGCCAGCGGACAGGGGTTACGGTCCTACGAGCAGTACTTC.

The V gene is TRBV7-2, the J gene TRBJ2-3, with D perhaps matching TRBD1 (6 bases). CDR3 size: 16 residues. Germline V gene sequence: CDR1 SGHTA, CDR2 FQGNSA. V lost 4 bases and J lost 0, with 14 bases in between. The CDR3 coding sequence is TGTGCCAGCAGCTCACCTGACAGGTTAAGCACAGATACGCAGTATTTT. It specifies CASSSPDRLSTDTQYF.

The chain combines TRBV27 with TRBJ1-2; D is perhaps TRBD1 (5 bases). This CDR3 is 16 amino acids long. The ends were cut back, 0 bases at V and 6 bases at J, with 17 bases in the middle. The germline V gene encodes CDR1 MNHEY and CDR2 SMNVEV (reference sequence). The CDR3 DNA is TGTGCCAGCAGTTTATCTATAGCGGGGACCTACGATGGCTACACCTTC. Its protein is CASSLSIAGTYDGYTF.

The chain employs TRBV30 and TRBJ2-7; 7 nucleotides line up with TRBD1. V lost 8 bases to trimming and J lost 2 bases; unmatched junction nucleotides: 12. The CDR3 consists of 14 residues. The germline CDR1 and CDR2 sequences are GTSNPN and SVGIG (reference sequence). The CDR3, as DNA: TGTGCCCTAGGTGGGGACAGTGAGACCTACGAGCAGTACTTC. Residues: CALGGDSETYEQYF.

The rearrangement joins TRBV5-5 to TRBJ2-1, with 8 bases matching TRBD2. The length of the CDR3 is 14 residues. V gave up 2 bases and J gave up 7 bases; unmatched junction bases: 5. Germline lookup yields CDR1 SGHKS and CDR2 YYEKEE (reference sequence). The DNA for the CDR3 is TGTGCCAGCAGCTTCGGGGGGGCCAAGAATGAGCAGTTCTTC. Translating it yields CASSFGGAKNEQFF.

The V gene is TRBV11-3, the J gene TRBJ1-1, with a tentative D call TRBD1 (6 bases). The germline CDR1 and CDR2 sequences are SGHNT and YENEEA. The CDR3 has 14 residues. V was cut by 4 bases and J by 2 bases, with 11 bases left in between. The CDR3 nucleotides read TGTGCCAGCAGCTCCGGTGGGGGCAACACTGAAGCTTTCTTT. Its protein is CASSSGGGNTEAFF.

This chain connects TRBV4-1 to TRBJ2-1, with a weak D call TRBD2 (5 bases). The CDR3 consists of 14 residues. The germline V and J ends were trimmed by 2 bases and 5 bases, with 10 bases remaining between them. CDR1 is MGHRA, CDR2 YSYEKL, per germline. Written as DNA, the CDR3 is TGCGCCAGCAGCCAAAACACTAGAAACAATGAGCAGTTCTTC. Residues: CASSQNTRNNEQFF.

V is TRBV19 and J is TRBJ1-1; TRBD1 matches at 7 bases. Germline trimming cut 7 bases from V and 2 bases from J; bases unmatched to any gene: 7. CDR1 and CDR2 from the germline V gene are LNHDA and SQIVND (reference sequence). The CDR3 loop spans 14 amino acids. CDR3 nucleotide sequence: TGTGCCAGTAACAGGAGACAGGGAAACACTGAAGCTTTCTTT. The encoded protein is CASNRRQGNTEAFF.

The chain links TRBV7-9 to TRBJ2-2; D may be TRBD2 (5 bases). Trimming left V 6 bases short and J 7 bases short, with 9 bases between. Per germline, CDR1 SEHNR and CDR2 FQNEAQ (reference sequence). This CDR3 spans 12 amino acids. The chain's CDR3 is CASRREGGELFF. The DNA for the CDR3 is TGTGCCAGCAGAAGAGAGGGCGGGGAGCTGTTTTTT. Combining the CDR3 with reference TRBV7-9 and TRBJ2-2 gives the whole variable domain DTGVSQNPRHKITKRGQNVTFRCDPISEHNRLYWYRQTLGQGPEFLTYFQNEAQLEKSRLLSDRFSAERPKGSFSTLEIQRTEQGDSAMYLCASRREGGELFFGEGSRLTVL.

CDR3 amino acids: CASSQDLAGGQDTQYF. As DNA, the CDR3 is TGCGCCAGCAGCCAAGATCTGGCGGGAGGGCAAGATACGCAGTATTTT. The gene calls are TRBV4-3 and TRBJ2-3; 9 nucleotides agree with TRBD2. Losses at the gene ends were 0 bases for V and 5 bases for J; bases not matched to a gene: 6. The germline V gene has CDR1 LGHNA and CDR2 YSLEER. This CDR3 comprises 16 residues.

The CDR3 reads CASSPYGSGNTEAFF. In DNA form, the CDR3 reads TGTGCCAGCAGCCCCTACGGGTCGGGGAACACTGAAGCTTTCTTT. This chain joins TRBV9 and TRBJ1-1; no clear D gene. This CDR3 region has 15 residues. The V gene lost 4 bases and the J gene lost 1 base, with 14 bases spanning the gap. Germline values: CDR1 SGDLS, CDR2 YYNGEE.

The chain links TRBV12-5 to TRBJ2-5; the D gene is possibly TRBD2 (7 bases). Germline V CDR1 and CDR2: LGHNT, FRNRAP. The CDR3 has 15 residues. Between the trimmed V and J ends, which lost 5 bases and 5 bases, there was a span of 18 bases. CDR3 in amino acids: CASGPGLGGRETQYF. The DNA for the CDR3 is TGTGCTAGTGGTCCTGGACTAGGGGGGAGGGAGACCCAGTACTTC.